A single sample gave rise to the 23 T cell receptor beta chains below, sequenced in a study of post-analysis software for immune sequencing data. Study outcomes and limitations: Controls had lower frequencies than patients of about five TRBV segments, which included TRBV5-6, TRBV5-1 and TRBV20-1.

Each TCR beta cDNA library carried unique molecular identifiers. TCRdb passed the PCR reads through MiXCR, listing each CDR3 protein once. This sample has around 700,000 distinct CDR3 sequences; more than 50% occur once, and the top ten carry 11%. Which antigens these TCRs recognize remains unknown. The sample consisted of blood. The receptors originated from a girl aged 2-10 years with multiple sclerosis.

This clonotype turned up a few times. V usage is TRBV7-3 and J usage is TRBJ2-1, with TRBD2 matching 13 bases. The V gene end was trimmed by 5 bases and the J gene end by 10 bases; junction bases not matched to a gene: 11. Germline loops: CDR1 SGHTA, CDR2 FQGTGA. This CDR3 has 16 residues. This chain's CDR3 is CASSPPGLAGKGEQFF. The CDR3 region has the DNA TGTGCCAGCAGCCCCCCGGGACTAGCGGGAAAAGGCGAGCAGTTCTTC.

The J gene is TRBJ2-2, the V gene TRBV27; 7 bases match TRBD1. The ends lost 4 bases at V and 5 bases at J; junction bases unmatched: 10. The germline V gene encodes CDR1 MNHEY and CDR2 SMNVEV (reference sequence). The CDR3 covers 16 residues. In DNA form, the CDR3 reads TGTGCCAGCAGTTCCTCGACAGGGTGGGGGACCGGGGAGCTGTTTTTT. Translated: CASSSSTGWGTGELFF.

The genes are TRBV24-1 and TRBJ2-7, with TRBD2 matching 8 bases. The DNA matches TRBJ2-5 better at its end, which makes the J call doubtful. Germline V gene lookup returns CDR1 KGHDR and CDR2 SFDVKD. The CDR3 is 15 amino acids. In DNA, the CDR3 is TGTGCCACCAGTGACCTTAGGACTAGCCCGGAGACCCAGTACTTC. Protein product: CATSDLRTSPETQYF.

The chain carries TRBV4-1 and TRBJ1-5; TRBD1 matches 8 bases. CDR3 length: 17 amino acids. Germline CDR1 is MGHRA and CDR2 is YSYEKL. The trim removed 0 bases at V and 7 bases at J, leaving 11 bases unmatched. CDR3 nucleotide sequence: TGCGCCAGCAGCCAAGATTGGCCAGGGGGCGCGGGCCAGCCCCAGCATTTT. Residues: CASSQDWPGGAGQPQHF.

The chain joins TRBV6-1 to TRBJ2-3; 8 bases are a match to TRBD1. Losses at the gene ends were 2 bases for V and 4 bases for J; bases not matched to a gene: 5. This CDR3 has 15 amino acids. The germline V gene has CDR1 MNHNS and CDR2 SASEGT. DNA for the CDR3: TGTGCCAGCAGTGAAACCCAGGGGGCTGCAGATACGCAGTATTTT. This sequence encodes CASSETQGAADTQYF.

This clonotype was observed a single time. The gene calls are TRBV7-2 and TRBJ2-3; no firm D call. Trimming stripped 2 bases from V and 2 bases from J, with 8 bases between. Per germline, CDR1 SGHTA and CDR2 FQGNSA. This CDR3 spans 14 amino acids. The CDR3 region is CASSLRPPTDTQYF. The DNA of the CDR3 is TGTGCCAGCAGCTTACGGCCACCCACAGATACGCAGTATTTT.

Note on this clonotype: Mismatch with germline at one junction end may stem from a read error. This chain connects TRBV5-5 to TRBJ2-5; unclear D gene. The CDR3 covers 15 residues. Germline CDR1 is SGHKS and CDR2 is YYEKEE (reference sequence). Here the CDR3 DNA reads TGTGCCAGCAGCTTGTGGGTAGACCCCCTCGAGACCCGGTACTTC. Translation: CASSLWVDPLETRYF. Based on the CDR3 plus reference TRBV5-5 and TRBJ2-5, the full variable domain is DAGVTQSPTHLIKTRGQQVTLRCSPISGHKSVSWYQQVLGQGPQFIFQYYEKEERGRGNFPDRFSARQFPNYSSELNVNALLLGDSALYLCASSLWVDPLETRYFGPGTRLLVL.

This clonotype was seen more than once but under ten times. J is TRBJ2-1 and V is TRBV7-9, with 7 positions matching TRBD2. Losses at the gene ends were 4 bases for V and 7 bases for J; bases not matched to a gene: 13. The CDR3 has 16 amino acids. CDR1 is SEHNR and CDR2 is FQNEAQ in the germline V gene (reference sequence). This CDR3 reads CASSYPQAGFFNEQFF. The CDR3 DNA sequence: TGTGCCAGCAGCTACCCTCAAGCGGGATTTTTTAATGAGCAGTTCTTC.

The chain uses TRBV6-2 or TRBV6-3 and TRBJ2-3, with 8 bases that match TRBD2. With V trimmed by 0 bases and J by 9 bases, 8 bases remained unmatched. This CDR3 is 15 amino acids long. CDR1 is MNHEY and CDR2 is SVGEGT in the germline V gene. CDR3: CASSYSTSASRTQYF. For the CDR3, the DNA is TGTGCCAGCAGTTACTCGACTAGCGCGAGTCGCACGCAGTATTTT.

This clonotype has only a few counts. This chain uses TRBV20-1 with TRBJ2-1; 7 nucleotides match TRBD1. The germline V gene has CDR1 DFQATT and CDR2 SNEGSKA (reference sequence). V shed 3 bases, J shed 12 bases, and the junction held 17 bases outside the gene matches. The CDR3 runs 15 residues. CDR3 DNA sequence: TGCAGTGCTAGTGCCCGGGACAGTCTAGGTGTAGGGCAGTTCTTC. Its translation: CSASARDSLGVGQFF.

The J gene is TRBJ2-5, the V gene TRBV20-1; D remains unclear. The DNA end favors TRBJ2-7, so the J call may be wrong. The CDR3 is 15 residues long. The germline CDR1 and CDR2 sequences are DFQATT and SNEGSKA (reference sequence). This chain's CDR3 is CSAKRTQTPSYEQYF. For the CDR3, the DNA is TGCAGTGCCAAAAGGACCCAAACTCCCTCCTACGAGCAGTACTTC.

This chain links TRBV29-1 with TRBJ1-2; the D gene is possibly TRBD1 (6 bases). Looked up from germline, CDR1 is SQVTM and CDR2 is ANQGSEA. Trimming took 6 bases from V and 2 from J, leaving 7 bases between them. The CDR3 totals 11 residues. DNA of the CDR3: TGCAGCGTCGACAGGAACTATGGCTACACCTTC. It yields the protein CSVDRNYGYTF.

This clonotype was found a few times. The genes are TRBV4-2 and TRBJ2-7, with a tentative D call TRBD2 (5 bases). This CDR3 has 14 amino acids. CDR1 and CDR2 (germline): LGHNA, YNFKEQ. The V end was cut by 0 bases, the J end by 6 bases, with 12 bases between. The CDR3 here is CASSQDPLAGEQYF. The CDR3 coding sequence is TGTGCCAGCAGCCAAGATCCTCTAGCAGGCGAGCAGTACTTC.

CDR3 nucleotides: TGTGCCAGCAGCTTAGCGCCCAGCGCCAATGAAAAACTGTTTTTT. This encodes CASSLAPSANEKLFF. The J gene is TRBJ1-4, the V gene TRBV7-2; D unclear. CDR3 length: 15 amino acids. Trimming took off 0 bases at V and 5 bases at J, with 10 bases between the two ends. Germline V gene sequence: CDR1 SGHTA, CDR2 FQGNSA.

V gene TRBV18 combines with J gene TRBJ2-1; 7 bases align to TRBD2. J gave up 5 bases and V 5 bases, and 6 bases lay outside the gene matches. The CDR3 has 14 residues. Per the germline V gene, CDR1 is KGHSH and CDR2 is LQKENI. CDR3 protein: CASSGRAGDNEQFF. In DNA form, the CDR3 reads TGTGCCAGCTCAGGACGGGCGGGGGACAATGAGCAGTTCTTC.

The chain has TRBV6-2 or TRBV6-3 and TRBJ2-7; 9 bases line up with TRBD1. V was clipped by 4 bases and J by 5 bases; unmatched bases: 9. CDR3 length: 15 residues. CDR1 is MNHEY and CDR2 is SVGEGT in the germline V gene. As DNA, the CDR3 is TGTGCCAGCAGTTCGGGACAGGGCGGTAATGACGAGCAGTACTTC. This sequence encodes CASSSGQGGNDEQYF.

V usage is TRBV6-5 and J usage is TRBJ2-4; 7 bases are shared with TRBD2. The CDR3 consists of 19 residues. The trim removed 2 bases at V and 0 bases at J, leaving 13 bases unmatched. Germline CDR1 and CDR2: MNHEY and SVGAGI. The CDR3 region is CASSYIGTSGALAKNIQYF. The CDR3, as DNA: TGTGCCAGCAGTTACATCGGGACCAGCGGGGCCCTAGCCAAAAACATTCAGTACTTC.

CDR3 nucleotides: TGCAGTGCTAGAGATCTTGAGGGGAATGAGCAGTTCTTC. Amino acid sequence: CSARDLEGNEQFF. This rearrangement joins TRBV20-1 to TRBJ2-1; D is tentatively TRBD1 or TRBD2 (5 bases each). The germline V gene has CDR1 DFQATT and CDR2 SNEGSKA (reference sequence). The CDR3 is 13 residues long. With 0 bases removed from V and 7 bases from J, the gap between germline ends came to 10 bases.

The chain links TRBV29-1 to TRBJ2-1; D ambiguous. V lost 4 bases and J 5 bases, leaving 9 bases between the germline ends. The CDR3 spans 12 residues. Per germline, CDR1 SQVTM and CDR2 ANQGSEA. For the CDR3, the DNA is TGCAGCGTTGGGCAGCGTAACAATGAGCAGTTCTTC. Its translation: CSVGQRNNEQFF.

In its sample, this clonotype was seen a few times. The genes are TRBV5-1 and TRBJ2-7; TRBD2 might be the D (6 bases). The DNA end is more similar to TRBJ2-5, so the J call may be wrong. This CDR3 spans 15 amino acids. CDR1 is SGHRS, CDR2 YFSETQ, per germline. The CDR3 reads CASSPLGGESETQYF. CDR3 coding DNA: TGCGCCAGCAGCCCGCTGGGGGGTGAATCCGAGACCCAGTACTTC.

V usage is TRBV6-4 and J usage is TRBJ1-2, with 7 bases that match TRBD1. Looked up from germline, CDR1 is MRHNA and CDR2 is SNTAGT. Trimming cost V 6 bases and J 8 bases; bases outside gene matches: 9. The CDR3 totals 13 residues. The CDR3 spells CASSLSRTGGYTF. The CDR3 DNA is TGTGCCAGCAGCCTCTCGAGGACAGGAGGCTACACCTTC.

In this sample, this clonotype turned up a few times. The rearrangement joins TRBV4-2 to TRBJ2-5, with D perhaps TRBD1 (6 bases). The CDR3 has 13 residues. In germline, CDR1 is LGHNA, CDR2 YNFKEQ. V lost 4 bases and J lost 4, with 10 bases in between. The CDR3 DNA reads TGTGCCAGCAGCCGGGACACTGGAGAGACCCAGTACTTC. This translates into CASSRDTGETQYF.

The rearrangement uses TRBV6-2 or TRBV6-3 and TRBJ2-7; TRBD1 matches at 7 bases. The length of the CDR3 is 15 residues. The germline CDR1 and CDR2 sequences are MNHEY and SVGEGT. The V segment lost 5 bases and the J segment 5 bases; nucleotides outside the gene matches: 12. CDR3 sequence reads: CASSPRQGSNHEQYF. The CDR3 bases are TGTGCCAGCAGTCCCCGACAGGGTTCTAACCACGAGCAGTACTTC.